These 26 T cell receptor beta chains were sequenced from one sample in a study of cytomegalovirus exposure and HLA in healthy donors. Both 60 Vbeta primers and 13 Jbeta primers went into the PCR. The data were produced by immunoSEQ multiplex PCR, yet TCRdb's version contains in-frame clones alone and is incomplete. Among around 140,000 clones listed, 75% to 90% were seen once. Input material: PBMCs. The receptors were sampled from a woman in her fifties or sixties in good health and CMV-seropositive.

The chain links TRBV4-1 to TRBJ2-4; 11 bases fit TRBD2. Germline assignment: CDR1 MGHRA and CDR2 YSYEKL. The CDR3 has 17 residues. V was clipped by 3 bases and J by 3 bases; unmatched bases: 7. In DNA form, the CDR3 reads TGCGCCAGCAGCCACGGTCGACTAGCGGGGAGCAAAAACATTCAGTACTTC. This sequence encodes CASSHGRLAGSKNIQYF.

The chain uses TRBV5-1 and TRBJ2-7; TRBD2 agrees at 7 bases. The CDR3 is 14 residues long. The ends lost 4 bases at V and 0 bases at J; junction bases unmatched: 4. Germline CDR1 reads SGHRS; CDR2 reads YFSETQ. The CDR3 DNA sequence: TGCGCCAGCAGCGTAGCGGGCAGCTCCTACGAGCAGTACTTC. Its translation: CASSVAGSSYEQYF.

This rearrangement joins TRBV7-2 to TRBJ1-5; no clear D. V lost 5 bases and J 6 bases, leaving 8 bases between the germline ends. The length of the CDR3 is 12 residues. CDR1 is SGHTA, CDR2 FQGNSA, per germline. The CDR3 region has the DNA TGTGCCAGCAGCGCTTTCGGTCAGCCCCAGCATTTT. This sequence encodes CASSAFGQPQHF. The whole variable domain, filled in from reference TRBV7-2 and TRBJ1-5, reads GAGVSQSPSNKVTEKGKDVELRCDPISGHTALYWYRQSLGQGLEFLIYFQGNSAPDKSGLPSDRFSAERTGGSVSTLTIQRTQQEDSAVYLCASSAFGQPQHFGDGTRLSIL.

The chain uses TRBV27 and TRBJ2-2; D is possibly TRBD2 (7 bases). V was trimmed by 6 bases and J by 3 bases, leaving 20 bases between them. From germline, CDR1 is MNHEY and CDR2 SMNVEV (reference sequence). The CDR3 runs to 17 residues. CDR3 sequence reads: CASSPNGGGGDTGELFF. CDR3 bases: TGTGCCAGCAGCCCAAATGGGGGGGGCGGGGACACCGGGGAGCTGTTTTTT.

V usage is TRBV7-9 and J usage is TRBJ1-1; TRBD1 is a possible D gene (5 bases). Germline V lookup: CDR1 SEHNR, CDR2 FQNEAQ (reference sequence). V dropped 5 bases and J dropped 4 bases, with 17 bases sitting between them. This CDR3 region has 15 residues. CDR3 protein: CASSPTQGEFTEAFF. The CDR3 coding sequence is TGTGCCAGCAGCCCCACCCAGGGTGAGTTCACTGAAGCTTTCTTT. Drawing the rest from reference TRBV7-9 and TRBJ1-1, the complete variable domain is DTGVSQNPRHKITKRGQNVTFRCDPISEHNRLYWYRQTLGQGPEFLTYFQNEAQLEKSRLLSDRFSAERPKGSFSTLEIQRTEQGDSAMYLCASSPTQGEFTEAFFGQGTRLTVV.

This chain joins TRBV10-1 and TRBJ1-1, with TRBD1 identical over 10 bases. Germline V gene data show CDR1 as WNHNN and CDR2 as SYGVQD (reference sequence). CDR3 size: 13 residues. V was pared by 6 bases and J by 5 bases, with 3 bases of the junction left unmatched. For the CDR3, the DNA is TGCGCCAGCAGGTTGGGACAGGGGACTGAAGCTTTCTTT. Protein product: CASRLGQGTEAFF.

CDR3: CAWSVRTSGSPDTQYF. The CDR3 nucleotides read TGTGCCTGGAGTGTAAGGACTAGCGGGAGCCCAGATACGCAGTATTTT. The rearrangement joins TRBV30 to TRBJ2-3, with 13 bases identical to TRBD2. The CDR3 runs to 16 residues. J was trimmed by 4 bases and V by 0 bases; bases with no gene match: 4. Germline assignment: CDR1 GTSNPN and CDR2 SVGIG (reference sequence).

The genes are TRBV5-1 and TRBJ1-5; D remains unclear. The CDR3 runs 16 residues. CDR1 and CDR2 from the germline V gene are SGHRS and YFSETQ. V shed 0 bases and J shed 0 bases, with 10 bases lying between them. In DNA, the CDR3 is TGCGCCAGCAGCTTGGGTCCAACAGTTAGCAATCAGCCCCAGCATTTT. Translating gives CASSLGPTVSNQPQHF. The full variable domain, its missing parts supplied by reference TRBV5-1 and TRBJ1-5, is KAGVTQTPRYLIKTRGQQVTLSCSPISGHRSVSWYQQTPGQGLQFLFEYFSETQRNKGNFPGRFSGRQFSNSRSEMNVSTLELGDSALYLCASSLGPTVSNQPQHFGDGTRLSIL.

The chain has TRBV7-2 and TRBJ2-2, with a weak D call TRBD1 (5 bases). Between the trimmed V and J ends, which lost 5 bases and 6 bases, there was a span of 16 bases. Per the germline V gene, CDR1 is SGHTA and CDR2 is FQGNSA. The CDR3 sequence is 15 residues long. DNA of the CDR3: TGTGCCAGCAGCCAGAGAAGGGGCACCGCCGGGGAGCTGTTTTTT. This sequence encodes CASSQRRGTAGELFF.

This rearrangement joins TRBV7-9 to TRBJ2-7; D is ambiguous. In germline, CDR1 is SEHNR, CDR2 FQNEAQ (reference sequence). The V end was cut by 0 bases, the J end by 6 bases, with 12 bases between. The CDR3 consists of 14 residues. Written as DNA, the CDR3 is TGTGCCAGCAGCTTAGCGGTGCAGTATGGCGAGCAGTACTTC. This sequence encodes CASSLAVQYGEQYF.

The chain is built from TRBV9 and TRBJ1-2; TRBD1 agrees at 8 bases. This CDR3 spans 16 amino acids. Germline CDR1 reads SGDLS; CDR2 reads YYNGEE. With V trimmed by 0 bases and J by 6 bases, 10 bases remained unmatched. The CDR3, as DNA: TGTGCCAGCAGCGTAGGCCCGACAGGGGAAACGGATGGCTACACCTTC. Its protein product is CASSVGPTGETDGYTF.

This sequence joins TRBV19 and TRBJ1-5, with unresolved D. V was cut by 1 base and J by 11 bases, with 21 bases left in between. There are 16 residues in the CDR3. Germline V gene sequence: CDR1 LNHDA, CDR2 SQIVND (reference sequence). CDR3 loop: CASSIGAGGGVMAQHF. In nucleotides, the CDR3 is TGTGCCAGTAGTATAGGCGCGGGCGGTGGAGTAATGGCCCAGCATTTT.

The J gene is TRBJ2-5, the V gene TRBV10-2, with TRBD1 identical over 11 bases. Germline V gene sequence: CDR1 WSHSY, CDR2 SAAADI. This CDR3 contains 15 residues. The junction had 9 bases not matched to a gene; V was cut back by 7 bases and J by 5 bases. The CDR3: CASTHRTGGLETQYF. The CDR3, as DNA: TGCGCCAGCACCCATCGGACAGGGGGCCTGGAGACCCAGTACTTC.

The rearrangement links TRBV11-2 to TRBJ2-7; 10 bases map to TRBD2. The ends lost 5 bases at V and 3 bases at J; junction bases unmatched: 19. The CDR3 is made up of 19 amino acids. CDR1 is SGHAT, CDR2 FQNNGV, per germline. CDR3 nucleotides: TGTGCCAGCAGCATAAAGGATAGACTAGCGGGTTCCCTCAACTACGAGCAGTACTTC. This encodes CASSIKDRLAGSLNYEQYF. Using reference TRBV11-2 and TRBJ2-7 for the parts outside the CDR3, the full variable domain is EAGVAQSPRYKIIEKRQSVAFWCNPISGHATLYWYQQILGQGPKLLIQFQNNGVVDDSQLPKDRFSAERLKGVDSTLKIQPAKLEDSAVYLCASSIKDRLAGSLNYEQYFGPGTRLTVT.

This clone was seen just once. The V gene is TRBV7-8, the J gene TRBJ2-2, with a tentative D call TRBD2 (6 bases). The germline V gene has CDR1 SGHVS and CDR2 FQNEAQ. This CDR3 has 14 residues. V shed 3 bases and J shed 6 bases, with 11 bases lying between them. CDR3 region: CASSLGLSSGELFF. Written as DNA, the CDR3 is TGTGCCAGCAGCTTGGGACTGTCGTCCGGGGAGCTGTTTTTT. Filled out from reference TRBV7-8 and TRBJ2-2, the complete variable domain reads GAGVSQSPRYKVAKRGQDVALRCDPISGHVSLFWYQQALGQGPEFLTYFQNEAQLDKSGLPSDRFFAERPEGSVSTLKIQRTQQEDSAVYLCASSLGLSSGELFFGEGSRLTVL.

CDR3 protein: CATSRGGSGSINEQFF. The CDR3 coding sequence is TGTGCCACCAGCAGAGGAGGTAGCGGGAGTATCAATGAGCAGTTCTTC. V and J are TRBV15 and TRBJ2-1; 9 bases are shared with TRBD2. This CDR3 is built from 16 residues. After removal of 1 base from V and 6 bases from J, the junction contained 7 bases not matched to a gene. Germline V CDR1 and CDR2: LNHNV, YYDKDF (reference sequence).

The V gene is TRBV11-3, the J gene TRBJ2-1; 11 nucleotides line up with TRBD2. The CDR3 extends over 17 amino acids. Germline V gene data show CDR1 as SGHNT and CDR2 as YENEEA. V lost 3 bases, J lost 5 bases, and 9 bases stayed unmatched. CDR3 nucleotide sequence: TGTGCCAGCAGCTTGAATCAACTAGCGGGGGCTGACAATGAGCAGTTCTTC. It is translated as CASSLNQLAGADNEQFF.

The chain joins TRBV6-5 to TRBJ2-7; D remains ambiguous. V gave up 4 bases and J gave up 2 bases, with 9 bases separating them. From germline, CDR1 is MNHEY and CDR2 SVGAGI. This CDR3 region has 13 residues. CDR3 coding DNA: TGTGCCAGCAGTTCCGCCGACACCTACGAGCAGTACTTC. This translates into CASSSADTYEQYF.

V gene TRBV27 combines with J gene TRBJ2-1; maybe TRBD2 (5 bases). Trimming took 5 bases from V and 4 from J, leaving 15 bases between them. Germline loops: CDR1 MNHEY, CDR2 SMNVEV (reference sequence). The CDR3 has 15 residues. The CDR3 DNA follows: TGTGCCAGCAGTCCGCACGATCGGGGTTACAATGAGCAGTTCTTC. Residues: CASSPHDRGYNEQFF.

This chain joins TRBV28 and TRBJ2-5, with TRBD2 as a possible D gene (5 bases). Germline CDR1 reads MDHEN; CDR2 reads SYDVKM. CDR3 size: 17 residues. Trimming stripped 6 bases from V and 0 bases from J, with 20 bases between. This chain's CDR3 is CASSDQQGLSYQETQYF. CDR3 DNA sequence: TGTGCCAGCAGCGACCAACAAGGACTTTCGTACCAAGAGACCCAGTACTTC.

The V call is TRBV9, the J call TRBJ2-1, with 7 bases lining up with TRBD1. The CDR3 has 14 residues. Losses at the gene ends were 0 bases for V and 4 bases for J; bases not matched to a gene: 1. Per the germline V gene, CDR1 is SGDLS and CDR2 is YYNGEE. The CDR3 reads CASSVEQGYNEQFF. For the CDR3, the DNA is TGTGCCAGCAGCGTAGAACAGGGGTACAATGAGCAGTTCTTC.

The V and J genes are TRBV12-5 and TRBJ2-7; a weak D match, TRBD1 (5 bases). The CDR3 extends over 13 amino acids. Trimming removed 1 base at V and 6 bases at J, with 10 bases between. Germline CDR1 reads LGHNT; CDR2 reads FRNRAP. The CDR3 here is CASGLDGQGEQYF. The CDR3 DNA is TGTGCTAGTGGTTTGGACGGACAAGGCGAGCAGTACTTC.

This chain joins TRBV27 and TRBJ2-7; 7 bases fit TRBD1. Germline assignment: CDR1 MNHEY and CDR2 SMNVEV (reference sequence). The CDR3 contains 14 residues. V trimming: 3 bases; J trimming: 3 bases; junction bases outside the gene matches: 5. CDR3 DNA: TGTGCCAGCAGTTTGTGGACAGGTAACTACGAGCAGTACTTC. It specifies CASSLWTGNYEQYF.

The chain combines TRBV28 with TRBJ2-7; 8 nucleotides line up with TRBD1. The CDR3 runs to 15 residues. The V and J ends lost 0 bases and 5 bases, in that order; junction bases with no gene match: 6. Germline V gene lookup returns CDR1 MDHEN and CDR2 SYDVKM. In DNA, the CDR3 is TGTGCCAGCAGTTTATGGGACAGGGAAGGTGACGAGCAGTACTTC. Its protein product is CASSLWDREGDEQYF. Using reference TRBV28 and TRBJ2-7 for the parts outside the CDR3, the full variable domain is DVKVTQSSRYLVKRTGEKVFLECVQDMDHENMFWYRQDPGLGLRLIYFSYDVKMKEKGDIPEGYSVSREKKERFSLILESASTNQTSMYLCASSLWDREGDEQYFGPGTRLTVT.

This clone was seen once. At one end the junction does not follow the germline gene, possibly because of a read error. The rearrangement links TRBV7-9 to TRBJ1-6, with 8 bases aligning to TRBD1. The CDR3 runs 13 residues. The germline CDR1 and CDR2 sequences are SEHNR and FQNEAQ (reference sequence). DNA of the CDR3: TGTTCCAGCCGACCAGGGGGCTATTCACCCCTCCACTTT. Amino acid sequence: CSSRPGGYSPLHF.

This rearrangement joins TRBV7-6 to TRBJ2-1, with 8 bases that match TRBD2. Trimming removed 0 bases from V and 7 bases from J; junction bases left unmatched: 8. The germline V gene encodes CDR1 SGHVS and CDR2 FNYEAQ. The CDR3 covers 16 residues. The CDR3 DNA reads TGTGCCAGCAGCTTAGCGCCCCCGGGAGGGGGAAATGAGCAGTTCTTC. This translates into CASSLAPPGGGNEQFF.